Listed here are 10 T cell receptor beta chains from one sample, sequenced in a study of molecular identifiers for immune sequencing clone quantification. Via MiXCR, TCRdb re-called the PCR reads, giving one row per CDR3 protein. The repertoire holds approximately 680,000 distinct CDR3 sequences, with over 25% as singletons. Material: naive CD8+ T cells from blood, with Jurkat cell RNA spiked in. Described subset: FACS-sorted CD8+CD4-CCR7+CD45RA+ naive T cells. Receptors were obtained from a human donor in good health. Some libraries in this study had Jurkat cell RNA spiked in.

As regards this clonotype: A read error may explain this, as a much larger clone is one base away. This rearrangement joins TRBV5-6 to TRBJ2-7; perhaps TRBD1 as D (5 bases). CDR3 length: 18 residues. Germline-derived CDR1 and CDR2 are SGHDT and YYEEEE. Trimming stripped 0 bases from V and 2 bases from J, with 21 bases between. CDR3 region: CASSLVQDLWTSAYEQYF. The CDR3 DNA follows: TGTGCCAGCAGCTTGGTGCAGGACCTCTGGACATCCGCCTACGAGCAGTACTTC.

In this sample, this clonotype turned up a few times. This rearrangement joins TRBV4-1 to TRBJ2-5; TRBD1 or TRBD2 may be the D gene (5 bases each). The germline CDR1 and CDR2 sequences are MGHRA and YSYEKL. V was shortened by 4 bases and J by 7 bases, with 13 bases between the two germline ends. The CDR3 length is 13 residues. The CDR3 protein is CASSLGTQGTQYF. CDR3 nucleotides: TGCGCCAGCAGCCTCGGGACGCAGGGGACCCAGTACTTC.

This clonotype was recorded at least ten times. In nucleotides, the CDR3 is TGTGCCAGCAGCTTAATGGGTAGGGATGAAGCTTTCTTT. Amino acid sequence: CASSLMGRDEAFF. The chain carries TRBV7-3 and TRBJ1-1; D unresolved. Germline-derived CDR1 and CDR2 are SGHTA and FQGTGA. V gave up 1 base and J gave up 7 bases, with 10 bases separating them. This CDR3 has 13 residues.

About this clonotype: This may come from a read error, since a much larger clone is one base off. The CDR3 bases are TGCAGTGCTAGAGAGGCCGGGACAGAGAACGCCGGGGAGCTGTTTTTT. Its protein product is CSAREAGTENAGELFF. The chain employs TRBV20-1 and TRBJ2-2; 7 bases agree with TRBD1. The CDR3 runs 16 residues. Germline V gives CDR1 DFQATT, CDR2 SNEGSKA (reference sequence).

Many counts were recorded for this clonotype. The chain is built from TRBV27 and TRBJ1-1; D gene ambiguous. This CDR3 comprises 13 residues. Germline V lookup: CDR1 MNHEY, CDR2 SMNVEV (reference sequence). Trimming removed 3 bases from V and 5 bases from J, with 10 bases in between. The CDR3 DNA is TGTGCCAGCAGTTTGTATCCAGGTACTGAAGCTTTCTTT. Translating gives CASSLYPGTEAFF.

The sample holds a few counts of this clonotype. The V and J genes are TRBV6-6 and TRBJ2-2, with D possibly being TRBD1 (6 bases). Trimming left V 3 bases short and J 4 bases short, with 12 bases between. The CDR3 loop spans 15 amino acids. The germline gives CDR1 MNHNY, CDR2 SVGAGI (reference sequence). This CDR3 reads CASSYPGVGTGELFF. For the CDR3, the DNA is TGTGCCAGCAGTTATCCAGGGGTCGGCACCGGGGAGCTGTTTTTT.

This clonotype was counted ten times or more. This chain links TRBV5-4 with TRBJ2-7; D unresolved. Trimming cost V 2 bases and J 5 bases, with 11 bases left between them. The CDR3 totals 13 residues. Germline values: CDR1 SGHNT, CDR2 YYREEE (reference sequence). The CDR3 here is CASSFRTGNEQYF. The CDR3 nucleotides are TGTGCCAGCAGCTTCCGGACGGGCAACGAGCAGTACTTC.

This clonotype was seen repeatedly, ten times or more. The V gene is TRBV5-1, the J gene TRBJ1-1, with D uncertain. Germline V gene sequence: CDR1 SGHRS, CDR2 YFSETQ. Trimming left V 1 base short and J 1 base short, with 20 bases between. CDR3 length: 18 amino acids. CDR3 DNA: TGCGCCAGCAGCTTGACAGATCGACCCGGATTTTCGAACACTGAAGCTTTCTTT. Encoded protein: CASSLTDRPGFSNTEAFF.

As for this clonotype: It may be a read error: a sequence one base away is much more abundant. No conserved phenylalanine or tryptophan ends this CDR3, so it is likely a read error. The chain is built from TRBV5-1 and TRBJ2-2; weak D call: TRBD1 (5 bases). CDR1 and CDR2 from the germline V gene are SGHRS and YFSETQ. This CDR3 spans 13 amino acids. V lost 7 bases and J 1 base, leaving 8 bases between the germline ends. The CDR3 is CASQDRNTGELFL. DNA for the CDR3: TGCGCCAGCCAAGACAGGAACACCGGGGAGCTGTTTCTT.

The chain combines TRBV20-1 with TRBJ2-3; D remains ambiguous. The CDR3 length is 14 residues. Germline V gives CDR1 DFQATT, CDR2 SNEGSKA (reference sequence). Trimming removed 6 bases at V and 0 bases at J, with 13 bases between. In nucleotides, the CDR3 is TGCAGTGCCCTACTCCTTCCTAGCACAGATACGCAGTATTTT. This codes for CSALLLPSTDTQYF.